The 20 T cell receptor beta chains below were found in one sample sequenced in a study of blood T cell repertoires in COVID-19. Libraries were prepared by immunoSEQ multiplex PCR; TCRdb keeps only in-frame clonotypes and omits some of them. The sample carries around 140,000 clones, around 86% recorded once. Material for sequencing was peripheral blood. Receptors were obtained from a woman in her sixties or seventies with COVID-19, enrolled during active disease.

In its sample, this clone was seen once. The chain carries TRBV5-1 and TRBJ1-4; 7 bases map to TRBD1. J was trimmed by 3 bases and V by 4 bases; bases with no gene match: 3. The CDR3 runs 14 residues. From germline, CDR1 is SGHRS and CDR2 YFSETQ. In DNA, the CDR3 is TGCGCCAGCAGCCAGGGGGGCTCTAATGAAAAACTGTTTTTT. It is translated as CASSQGGSNEKLFF.

The J gene is TRBJ1-3, the V gene TRBV2; D call uncertain. Germline CDR1 reads SNHLY; CDR2 reads FYNNEI. The ends were cut back, 4 bases at V and 8 bases at J, with 6 bases in the middle. The CDR3 spans 11 residues. CDR3 in amino acids: CASSGSYTIYF. The CDR3 coding sequence is TGTGCCAGCAGTGGTAGTTACACCATATATTTT.

This chain links TRBV5-4 with TRBJ2-2; 9 bases fit TRBD2. The CDR3 loop spans 16 amino acids. CDR1 is SGHNT, CDR2 YYREEE, per germline (reference sequence). J was trimmed by 3 bases and V by 3 bases; bases with no gene match: 6. As DNA, the CDR3 is TGTGCCAGCAGCTCCTTAGCGGGGGCCGACACCGGGGAGCTGTTTTTT. Translation: CASSSLAGADTGELFF. The complete variable domain, with remaining parts taken from reference TRBV5-4 and TRBJ2-2, reads ETGVTQSPTHLIKTRGQQVTLRCSSQSGHNTVSWYQQALGQGPQFIFQYYREEENGRGNFPPRFSGLQFPNYSSELNVNALELDDSALYLCASSSLAGADTGELFFGEGSRLTVL.

The chain links TRBV25-1 to TRBJ2-7, with D possibly matching TRBD1 (5 bases). The CDR3 covers 16 residues. Germline values: CDR1 MGHDK, CDR2 SYGVNS. The V and J ends lost 3 bases and 0 bases respectively, with 15 bases between them. This CDR3 reads CASSDHRKTSSYEQYF. In nucleotides, the CDR3 is TGTGCCAGCAGTGACCACAGGAAGACGAGCTCCTACGAGCAGTACTTC.

The chain has TRBV28 and TRBJ2-4, with TRBD2 matching over 11 bases. This CDR3 region has 17 residues. Germline lookup yields CDR1 MDHEN and CDR2 SYDVKM. Trimming at V came to 2 bases and at J to 0 bases, leaving 3 bases not matched to a gene. CDR3 coding DNA: TGTGCCAGCAGTTTACTAGCGGGGGGACTAGCCAAAAACATTCAGTACTTC. This codes for CASSLLAGGLAKNIQYF.

The chain combines TRBV14 with TRBJ2-1; TRBD2 aligns across 9 bases. Losses at the gene ends were 0 bases for V and 8 bases for J; bases not matched to a gene: 11. Looked up from germline, CDR1 is SGHDN and CDR2 is FVKESK. The CDR3 extends over 17 amino acids. The CDR3 here is CASSQDLPSGVPHEQFF. The CDR3 nucleotides are TGTGCCAGCAGCCAAGATCTCCCTAGCGGGGTGCCCCATGAGCAGTTCTTC.

As regards this clone: It is unclear where the CDR3 begins or ends on the DNA, so no DNA is shown, and the CDR3 is as TCRdb lists it. This sequence joins TRBV28 and TRBJ1-3. Germline assignment: CDR1 MDHEN and CDR2 SYDVKM. Both ends counted, the CDR3 spans 14 residues. CDR3 protein: CASSFLAGEGTIYF.

This chain joins TRBV3-1 (or the pseudogene TRBV3-2) and TRBJ2-1; TRBD2 might be the D (5 bases). CDR1 and CDR2 (germline): LGHDT, YNNKEL (reference sequence). V lost 0 bases to trimming and J lost 4 bases, with 13 bases between them. The CDR3 covers 16 residues. CDR3 region: CASSQDYGVGYNEQFF. CDR3 in DNA: TGTGCCAGCAGCCAAGATTACGGGGTAGGGTACAATGAGCAGTTCTTC.

This clone turned up a few times. This chain joins TRBV5-1 and TRBJ1-3, with 7 bases lining up with TRBD1. Germline CDR1 and CDR2: SGHRS and YFSETQ. The CDR3 is 14 residues long. V was pared by 3 bases and J by 2 bases, with 2 bases of the junction left unmatched. The CDR3 DNA sequence: TGCGCCAGCAGCTCCCAGGGGGCTGGAAACACCATATATTTT. It specifies CASSSQGAGNTIYF.

The CDR3 reads CASSPGQGARVEKLFF. CDR3 nucleotide sequence: TGTGCCAGCAGCCCGGGACAGGGGGCTCGAGTTGAAAAACTGTTTTTT. V usage is TRBV7-8 and J usage is TRBJ1-4; 12 bases map to TRBD1. From germline, CDR1 is SGHVS and CDR2 FQNEAQ. This CDR3 spans 16 amino acids. With V trimmed by 5 bases and J by 7 bases, 8 bases remained unmatched.

This clone was picked up one time. The chain uses TRBV10-3 and TRBJ2-3; perhaps TRBD2 as D (5 bases). Germline CDR1 is ENHRY and CDR2 is SYGVKD. The CDR3 is 14 residues long. V lost 5 bases and J 6 bases, leaving 15 bases between the germline ends. CDR3 DNA: TGTGCCATCAGTAGCGGCCCGACAAGCGATACGCAGTATTTT. It translates to CAISSGPTSDTQYF.

The CDR3 sequence: CASSLDGRTGNTIYF. CDR3 DNA sequence: TGTGCCAGCAGCTTGGACGGGAGGACTGGAAACACCATATATTTT. V and J are TRBV5-4 and TRBJ1-3; D is unresolved. Trimming stripped 0 bases from V and 2 bases from J, with 9 bases between. CDR3 length: 15 amino acids. From germline, CDR1 is SGHNT and CDR2 YYREEE (reference sequence). Full variable domain (outside the CDR3, taken from reference TRBV5-4 and TRBJ1-3): ETGVTQSPTHLIKTRGQQVTLRCSSQSGHNTVSWYQQALGQGPQFIFQYYREEENGRGNFPPRFSGLQFPNYSSELNVNALELDDSALYLCASSLDGRTGNTIYFGEGSWLTVV.

The rearrangement uses TRBV28 and TRBJ1-4, with TRBD1 identical over 10 bases. After removal of 6 bases from V and 3 bases from J, the junction contained 7 bases not matched to a gene. Germline CDR1 reads MDHEN; CDR2 reads SYDVKM. The CDR3 is 16 amino acids. In nucleotides, the CDR3 is TGTGCCAGCAGCCGGGACAGGGGTTTGGCTAATGAAAAACTGTTTTTT. Protein product: CASSRDRGLANEKLFF.

The V call is TRBV15, the J call TRBJ1-3; D not certain. Per germline, CDR1 LNHNV and CDR2 YYDKDF (reference sequence). This CDR3 is 16 amino acids long. V was cut by 0 bases and J by 0 bases, with 9 bases left in between. The CDR3 DNA reads TGTGCCACCAGCAGAGATACGGGAAACTCTGGAAACACCATATATTTT. Translated: CATSRDTGNSGNTIYF. The full variable domain, completed using reference TRBV15 and TRBJ1-3, is DAMVIQNPRYQVTQFGKPVTLSCSQTLNHNVMYWYQQKSSQAPKLLFHYYDKDFNNEADTPDNFQSRRPNTSFCFLDIRSPGLGDTAMYLCATSRDTGNSGNTIYFGEGSWLTVV.

J is TRBJ1-6 and V is TRBV28; D perhaps matches TRBD1 (6 bases). The CDR3 contains 15 residues. Germline CDR1 and CDR2: MDHEN and SYDVKM. The ends were cut back, 4 bases at V and 6 bases at J, with 13 bases in the middle. The CDR3, as DNA: TGTGCCAGCAGTTCCTCGGGACAAACTAATTCACCCCTCCACTTT. It codes for CASSSSGQTNSPLHF. The full variable domain, its missing parts supplied by reference TRBV28 and TRBJ1-6, is DVKVTQSSRYLVKRTGEKVFLECVQDMDHENMFWYRQDPGLGLRLIYFSYDVKMKEKGDIPEGYSVSREKKERFSLILESASTNQTSMYLCASSSSGQTNSPLHFGNGTRLTVT.

The chain combines TRBV6-6 with TRBJ2-7; TRBD1 agrees at 8 bases. Germline-derived CDR1 and CDR2 are MNHNY and SVGAGI (reference sequence). V was pared by 5 bases and J by 8 bases, with 8 bases of the junction left unmatched. There are 13 residues in the CDR3. CDR3 coding DNA: TGTGCCAGCAGTCAGACAGGGGAAACGAAGCAGTACTTC. It translates to CASSQTGETKQYF.

This rearrangement joins TRBV2 to TRBJ2-2, with TRBD1 identical over 9 bases. V gave up 4 bases and J gave up 2 bases; unmatched junction bases: 2. Germline V CDR1 and CDR2: SNHLY, FYNNEI. The CDR3 runs 15 residues. This chain's CDR3 is CASSGTGANTGELFF. CDR3 DNA: TGTGCCAGCAGTGGGACAGGGGCAAACACCGGGGAGCTGTTTTTT.

V is TRBV7-8 and J is TRBJ2-7, with 8 bases that match TRBD1. The CDR3 is 13 residues long. J gave up 4 bases and V 7 bases, and 6 bases lay outside the gene matches. CDR1 SGHVS and CDR2 FQNEAQ come from the germline V gene. CDR3 bases: TGTGCCAGCAACGACAGGGGTACATACGAGCAGTACTTC. It yields the protein CASNDRGTYEQYF.

This chain joins TRBV3-1 (or the pseudogene TRBV3-2) and TRBJ1-4, with no clear D. V was cut by 0 bases and J by 7 bases, with 9 bases left in between. This CDR3 has 14 amino acids. Germline CDR1 is LGHDT and CDR2 is YNNKEL (reference sequence). The CDR3 DNA reads as TGTGCCAGCAGCCAAGATTTCCTAGGTGAAAAACTGTTTTTT. It translates to CASSQDFLGEKLFF.

This chain links TRBV6-2 or TRBV6-3 with TRBJ2-2; 7 bases align to TRBD1. CDR3 length equals 17 residues. Germline CDR1 reads MNHEY; CDR2 reads SVGEGT. V dropped 5 bases and J dropped 2; count of bases not matched to a gene: 11. CDR3 loop: CASSLMRGHLNTGELFF. For the CDR3, the DNA is TGTGCCAGCAGTCTAATGAGGGGGCACCTAAACACCGGGGAGCTGTTTTTT.